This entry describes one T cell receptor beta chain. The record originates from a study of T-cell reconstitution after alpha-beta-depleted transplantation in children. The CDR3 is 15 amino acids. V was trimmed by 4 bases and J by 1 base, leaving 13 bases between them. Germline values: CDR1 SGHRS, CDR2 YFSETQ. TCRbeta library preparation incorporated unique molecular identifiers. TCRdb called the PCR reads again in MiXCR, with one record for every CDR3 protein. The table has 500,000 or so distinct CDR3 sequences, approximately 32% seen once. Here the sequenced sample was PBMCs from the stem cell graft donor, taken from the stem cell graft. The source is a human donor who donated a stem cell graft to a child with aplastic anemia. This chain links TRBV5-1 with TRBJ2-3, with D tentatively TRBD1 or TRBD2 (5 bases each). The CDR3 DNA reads TGCGCCAGCAGCCCTTCCGTGGGGGGCACAGATACGCAGTATTTT. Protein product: CASSPSVGGTDTQYF.